These 31 T cell receptor beta chains originate from one sample sequenced in a study of STAT5B mutations in CD4+ large granular lymphocyte leukemia. Assay: immunoSEQ multiplex PCR; the TCRdb copy retains only in-frame clones and omits some. The sample gives about 24,000 clones, 78% of which show up once; about 0.4% is in the top ten. Sequenced input: CD4+ T cells from blood buffy coats. The source of these receptors is a human donor in good health.

The J gene is TRBJ1-2, the V gene TRBV6-1; the D gene is possibly TRBD1 (5 bases). CDR1 is MNHNS and CDR2 is SASEGT in the germline V gene. The CDR3 is 13 residues long. The ends were cut back, 7 bases at V and 2 bases at J, with 11 bases in the middle. For the CDR3, the DNA is TGTGCCAGCACCTCGGGACTCAACTATGGCTACACCTTC. It codes for CASTSGLNYGYTF.

This chain joins TRBV13 and TRBJ2-1; the match to TRBD2 covers 8 bases. The CDR3 is 17 residues long. After removal of 0 bases from V and 3 bases from J, the junction contained 7 bases not matched to a gene. CDR1 and CDR2 (germline): PRHDT, FYEKMQ (reference sequence). The CDR3 sequence: CASSLGPSGRLYNEQFF. The CDR3, as DNA: TGTGCCAGCAGCTTAGGTCCCAGCGGGAGACTCTACAATGAGCAGTTCTTC.

The gene calls are TRBV27 and TRBJ2-3, with 8 bases identical to TRBD2. The CDR3 has 16 residues. From germline, CDR1 is MNHEY and CDR2 SMNVEV (reference sequence). V lost 6 bases and J lost 1; bases outside the gene matches: 9. CDR3 amino acids: CASRGGKLAGTDTQYF. The CDR3 DNA reads as TGTGCCAGCAGAGGGGGAAAACTAGCGGGCACAGATACGCAGTATTTT.

This chain uses TRBV28 with TRBJ2-5; TRBD1 might be the D (6 bases). Germline V CDR1 and CDR2: MDHEN, SYDVKM. V dropped 3 bases and J dropped 5 bases, with 16 bases sitting between them. The CDR3 has 15 amino acids. The CDR3 region has the DNA TGTGCCAGCAGTTTCTACAGCAGGGGCTCTGAGACCCAGTACTTC. This codes for CASSFYSRGSETQYF.

This rearrangement joins TRBV19 to TRBJ2-1; D may be TRBD2 (6 bases). CDR3 length equals 15 residues. Germline CDR1 LNHDA, CDR2 SQIVND (reference sequence). V was trimmed by 5 bases and J by 7 bases, leaving 18 bases between them. The CDR3 loop is CASSRRGSLWNEQFF. CDR3 DNA: TGTGCCAGTAGTCGTCGGGGGTCCCTATGGAATGAGCAGTTCTTC.

The chain carries TRBV4-2 and TRBJ2-2; unclear D gene. V gave up 0 bases and J gave up 0 bases, with 8 bases separating them. The CDR3 length is 16 residues. Germline V gives CDR1 LGHNA, CDR2 YNFKEQ. CDR3 residues: CASSQDPSSNTGELFF. DNA for the CDR3: TGTGCCAGCAGCCAAGACCCCAGCTCGAACACCGGGGAGCTGTTTTTT.

The chain recombines TRBV7-2 with TRBJ2-3, with 13 bases aligning to TRBD2. Germline V lookup: CDR1 SGHTA, CDR2 FQGNSA. Unmatched junction bases numbered 9, after V lost 5 bases and J lost 7 bases. CDR3 size: 16 residues. Here the CDR3 reads CASSPTSGGALYTQYF. CDR3 in DNA: TGTGCCAGCAGCCCTACTAGCGGGGGGGCCCTCTATACGCAGTATTTT.

The V call is TRBV7-2, the J call TRBJ2-5; tentatively, D is TRBD1 (7 bases). The assigned J gene may be wrong: the sequence end matches TRBJ2-7 better. The CDR3 extends over 14 amino acids. The germline V gene encodes CDR1 SGHTA and CDR2 FQGNSA. This CDR3 reads CASSLGGQIYEQYF. CDR3 nucleotides: TGTGCCAGCAGCTTGGGGGGACAGATCTACGAGCAGTACTTC.

The V call is TRBV4-2, the J call TRBJ2-2; 8 bases are shared with TRBD2. From germline, CDR1 is LGHNA and CDR2 YNFKEQ. The length of the CDR3 is 17 residues. Trimming cost V 4 bases and J 1 base; bases outside gene matches: 8. CDR3 sequence (DNA): TGTGCCAGCAGCCCCGGGGCGGGAGGATTGAACACCGGGGAGCTGTTTTTT. This gives the protein CASSPGAGGLNTGELFF.

Worth noting for this clone: In this CDR3 the conserved last residue, phenylalanine or tryptophan, is missing, so a read error is likely. The DNA is omitted, as the CDR3 cannot be located on it reliably, and the CDR3 follows TCRdb's listing. This chain uses TRBV11-1 with TRBJ2-7; the D call of TRBD1 is as the table states it, not checked on the DNA. Counting both end residues, the CDR3 totals 9 amino acids. Per germline, CDR1 SGHAT and CDR2 FQDESV (reference sequence). The CDR3 loop reads CASSSSGPS.

The genes are TRBV9 and TRBJ2-3, with D possibly TRBD1 on 6 matching bases. Germline values: CDR1 SGDLS, CDR2 YYNGEE. Trimming shortened V by 0 bases and J by 6 bases, and 17 bases separated the two germline ends. The CDR3 consists of 16 residues. The CDR3 DNA sequence: TGTGCCAGCAGCGTAGGCAGAGGGGGTGTTTTGGATACGCAGTATTTT. It codes for CASSVGRGGVLDTQYF.

CDR3 region: CASSQLAGMTHNEQFF. For the CDR3, the DNA is TGTGCCAGCAGCCAGCTAGCGGGAATGACCCACAATGAGCAGTTCTTC. This sequence joins TRBV11-1 and TRBJ2-1, with 9 positions matching TRBD2. The CDR3 is 16 residues long. Trimming cost V 5 bases and J 5 bases; bases outside gene matches: 10. Germline V gene lookup returns CDR1 SGHAT and CDR2 FQDESV (reference sequence).

This chain joins TRBV4-2 and TRBJ2-3, with 8 bases identical to TRBD2. The CDR3 has 17 residues. V lost 3 bases to trimming and J lost 2 bases; unmatched junction nucleotides: 10. From germline, CDR1 is LGHNA and CDR2 YNFKEQ. The CDR3 region is CASSHATSVLNTDTQYF. CDR3 sequence (DNA): TGTGCCAGCAGCCACGCGACTAGCGTTTTGAACACAGATACGCAGTATTTT.

The V gene is TRBV15, the J gene TRBJ1-6, with D perhaps TRBD1 (5 bases). V was trimmed by 2 bases and J by 9 bases, leaving 14 bases between them. Germline V gene lookup returns CDR1 LNHNV and CDR2 YYDKDF (reference sequence). This CDR3 spans 15 amino acids. The CDR3 DNA follows: TGTGCCACCAGCAGATACGACAGCCGCGGTTCACCCCTCCACTTT. This gives the protein CATSRYDSRGSPLHF.

The chain joins TRBV6-5 to TRBJ2-7, with unresolved D. Germline values: CDR1 MNHEY, CDR2 SVGAGI. The CDR3 has 12 amino acids. Trimming stripped 4 bases from V and 4 bases from J, with 8 bases between. CDR3 in DNA: TGTGCCAGCAGTTCCGGAAGTTACGAGCAGTACTTC. Translating it yields CASSSGSYEQYF.

The J gene is TRBJ2-3, the V gene TRBV6-1, with 7 nucleotides matching TRBD2. V trimming: 1 base; J trimming: 3 bases; junction bases outside the gene matches: 10. The germline gives CDR1 MNHNS, CDR2 SASEGT. CDR3 length equals 17 residues. The CDR3 reads CASSEDRLAVGTDTQYF. CDR3 DNA: TGTGCCAGCAGTGAAGATCGGCTAGCGGTGGGGACAGATACGCAGTATTTT.

This rearrangement joins TRBV19 to TRBJ1-5, with D perhaps matching TRBD1 (6 bases). Germline CDR1 LNHDA, CDR2 SQIVND (reference sequence). The CDR3 consists of 14 residues. Trimming took 7 bases from V and 4 from J, leaving 14 bases between them. The CDR3 region is CASKRQAGNQPQHF. In DNA, the CDR3 is TGTGCCAGTAAAAGACAGGCAGGGAATCAGCCCCAGCATTTT.

The chain recombines TRBV5-4 with TRBJ2-3, with D possibly matching TRBD2 (6 bases). With 4 bases removed from V and 6 bases from J, the gap between germline ends came to 15 bases. The CDR3 is 14 residues long. Germline CDR1 is SGHNT and CDR2 is YYREEE (reference sequence). The CDR3 DNA sequence: TGTGCCAGCAGCCCCCCCGGGGGATCGGATACGCAGTATTTT. Translating it yields CASSPPGGSDTQYF.

This rearrangement joins TRBV28 to TRBJ2-1, with D maybe TRBD2 (6 bases). V lost 3 bases and J 5 bases, leaving 23 bases between the germline ends. Germline CDR1 MDHEN, CDR2 SYDVKM. The CDR3 consists of 18 residues. CDR3 residues: CASSFGLPGVVYDNEQFF. For the CDR3, the DNA is TGTGCCAGCAGTTTTGGGCTCCCGGGGGTGGTGTACGACAATGAGCAGTTCTTC.

V gene TRBV7-2 combines with J gene TRBJ2-5; 12 bases agree with TRBD2. CDR1 SGHTA and CDR2 FQGNSA come from the germline V gene. There are 16 residues in the CDR3. J was trimmed by 2 bases and V by 0 bases; bases with no gene match: 1. CDR3 sequence (DNA): TGTGCCAGCAGCTTAGCACTAGCGGGGGGACAAGAGACCCAGTACTTC. Translated: CASSLALAGGQETQYF.

The V and J genes are TRBV5-5 and TRBJ1-3; no definite D call. Trimming left V 0 bases short and J 2 bases short, with 9 bases between. This CDR3 contains 15 residues. CDR1 is SGHKS and CDR2 is YYEKEE in the germline V gene (reference sequence). As DNA, the CDR3 is TGTGCCAGCAGCTTGGGGGCGCAGGCTGGAAACACCATATATTTT. Amino acid sequence: CASSLGAQAGNTIYF.

The chain joins TRBV27 to TRBJ1-5; 8 nucleotides agree with TRBD1. This CDR3 is 15 amino acids long. Germline CDR1 MNHEY, CDR2 SMNVEV (reference sequence). V dropped 6 bases and J dropped 3; count of bases not matched to a gene: 7. The CDR3 sequence: CASSNKDRANQPQHF. The CDR3 bases are TGTGCCAGCAGCAACAAGGACAGGGCCAATCAGCCCCAGCATTTT.

The chain has TRBV28 and TRBJ2-7; D is uncertain. In germline, CDR1 is MDHEN, CDR2 SYDVKM. The CDR3 is 13 residues long. Trimming shortened V by 2 bases and J by 2 bases, and 7 bases separated the two germline ends. The CDR3 nucleotides are TGTGCCAGCAGTTTAGGCGCAGCCTACGAGCAGTACTTC. Protein product: CASSLGAAYEQYF.

With regard to this clone: An end of the junction differs from the germline gene, which may be a read error. The genes are TRBV6-5 and TRBJ2-1, with D perhaps TRBD1 (5 bases). The V gene's germline CDR1 is MNHEY and CDR2 SVGAGI. The CDR3 extends over 15 amino acids. CDR3 amino acids: CASTYSQGSYNEQFF. The DNA for the CDR3 is TGTGCCAGCACTTACTCCCAGGGATCCTACAATGAGCAGTTCTTC.

This chain joins TRBV14 and TRBJ2-7; D is uncertain. CDR1 SGHDN and CDR2 FVKESK come from the germline V gene. Trimming pared 5 bases from V and 0 bases from J, leaving 11 bases between. The CDR3 has 14 amino acids. The chain's CDR3 is CASSTRTHSYEQYF. The CDR3 nucleotides read TGTGCCAGCAGCACCCGTACACACTCCTACGAGCAGTACTTC.

The rearrangement uses TRBV29-1 and TRBJ2-3, with 10 positions matching TRBD2. This CDR3 spans 13 amino acids. V lost 4 bases and J lost 4; bases outside the gene matches: 2. Looked up from germline, CDR1 is SQVTM and CDR2 is ANQGSEA. The CDR3 sequence is CSVGAGGADTQYF. DNA of the CDR3: TGCAGCGTTGGAGCGGGAGGGGCAGATACGCAGTATTTT.

Here the CDR3 DNA reads TGCGCCAGCAGCCAAGACCACAGGGGCTCTGGAAACACCATATATTTT. This translates into CASSQDHRGSGNTIYF. The rearrangement links TRBV4-3 to TRBJ1-3, with 7 bases aligning to TRBD1. This CDR3 is built from 16 residues. Trimming removed 0 bases from V and 0 bases from J; junction bases left unmatched: 2. CDR1 LGHNA and CDR2 YSLEER come from the germline V gene.

This chain uses TRBV19 with TRBJ2-1, with D uncertain. The CDR3 has 12 residues. Germline values: CDR1 LNHDA, CDR2 SQIVND (reference sequence). V was clipped by 6 bases and J by 2 bases, with 5 bases between them. The CDR3 bases are TGTGCCAGTAGGGAACCCTACAATGAGCAGTTCTTC. As protein: CASREPYNEQFF.

The chain recombines TRBV6-5 with TRBJ1-5, with D tentatively TRBD1 (6 bases). V dropped 5 bases and J dropped 9 bases, with 14 bases sitting between them. The CDR3 consists of 13 residues. CDR1 is MNHEY, CDR2 SVGAGI, per germline. The CDR3 is CASSGTRWGPQHF. CDR3 nucleotide sequence: TGTGCCAGCAGTGGGACAAGATGGGGGCCCCAGCATTTT.

This rearrangement joins TRBV9 to TRBJ2-3; perhaps TRBD2 as D (7 bases). Germline V CDR1 and CDR2: SGDLS, YYNGEE. The CDR3 runs 14 residues. The germline V and J ends were trimmed by 7 bases and 7 bases, with 19 bases remaining between them. The CDR3 spells CASLGGGAGHTQYF. DNA of the CDR3: TGTGCCAGCTTGGGAGGGGGGGCCGGCCATACGCAGTATTTT.

The chain combines TRBV7-3 with TRBJ1-1, with 10 bases that match TRBD1. This CDR3 spans 18 amino acids. The V gene end was trimmed by 5 bases and the J gene end by 0 bases; junction bases not matched to a gene: 12. The germline CDR1 and CDR2 sequences are SGHTA and FQGTGA. The CDR3 here is CASSSKPGQGTLNTEAFF. CDR3 nucleotides: TGTGCCAGCAGCAGTAAACCGGGACAGGGGACCCTGAACACTGAAGCTTTCTTT. The entire variable domain, with the rest obtained from reference TRBV7-3 and TRBJ1-1, is as follows: GAGVSQTPSNKVTEKGKYVELRCDPISGHTALYWYRQSLGQGPEFLIYFQGTGAADDSGLPNDRFFAVRPEGSVSTLKIQRTERGDSAVYLCASSSKPGQGTLNTEAFFGQGTRLTVV.